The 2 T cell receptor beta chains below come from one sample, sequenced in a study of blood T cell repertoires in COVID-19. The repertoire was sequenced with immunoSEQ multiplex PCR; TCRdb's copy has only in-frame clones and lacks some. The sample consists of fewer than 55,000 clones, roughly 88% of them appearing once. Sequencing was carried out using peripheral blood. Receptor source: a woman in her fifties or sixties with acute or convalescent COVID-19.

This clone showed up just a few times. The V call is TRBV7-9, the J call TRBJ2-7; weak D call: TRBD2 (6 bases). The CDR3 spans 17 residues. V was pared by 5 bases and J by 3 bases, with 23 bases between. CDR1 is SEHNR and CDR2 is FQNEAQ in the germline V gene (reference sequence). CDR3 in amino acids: CASSRRPIGGKSYEQYF. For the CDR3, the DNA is TGTGCCAGCAGCCGCCGCCCGATAGGCGGGAAGAGCTACGAGCAGTACTTC.

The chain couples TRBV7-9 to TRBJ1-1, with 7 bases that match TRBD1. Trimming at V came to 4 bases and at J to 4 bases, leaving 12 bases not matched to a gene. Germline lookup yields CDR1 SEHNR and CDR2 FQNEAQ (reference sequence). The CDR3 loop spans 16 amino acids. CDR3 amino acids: CASSSQLTGRGTEAFF. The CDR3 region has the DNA TGTGCCAGCAGCTCCCAGCTGACAGGGAGAGGCACTGAAGCTTTCTTT.